Here is one T cell receptor (beta chain) with its context. Profiling relied on immunoSEQ multiplex PCR, and the TCRdb table lists in-frame clones only, not all of them. The sample carries 490,000 or so clones, approximately 79% recorded once. These data belong to a study of shared clonotypes between healthy human individuals. V lost 3 bases to trimming and J lost 6 bases, with 12 bases between them. Looked up from germline, CDR1 is KGHSH and CDR2 is LQKENI. This CDR3 contains 13 residues. The genes are TRBV18 and TRBJ2-7; D gene unclear. The clonotype originates from a woman in her thirties or forties in good health. Some clones in this sample may be carry-over from other donors' samples. The sample comprised PBMCs. DNA of the CDR3: TGTGCCAGCTCACCGGACCCAAAGGGCGAGCAGTACTTC. The encoded protein is CASSPDPKGEQYF.